This is a list of T cell receptor beta chains from one sample in a study of human T cells and chemical hapten exposure. Via MiXCR, TCRdb re-called the RACE reads, giving one row per CDR3 protein. This sample yields about 68,000 distinct CDR3 sequences, of which over 9.5% are seen a single time; approximately 4.7% belongs to the top ten. The starting material was whole blood, obtained in connection with sensitization to the hapten diphenylcyclopropenone (DPC). Every receptor here comes from a woman between 45 and 65 years old with alopecia areata. Some clones in this sample may be carry-over from other donors' samples. Each CDR3 is given with its conserved first and last residue. The D gene is left open where the match is weak. Clone size, where shown, is once, few, many, or a class for clones that have expanded.

CDR3 DNA	CDR3 protein	clone size	J gene	D gene	V gene
TGTGCCAGCACCGGACAGGGATTGAGCAATCAGCCCCAGCATTTT	CASTGQGLSNQPQHF	many	TRBJ1-5	TRBD1	TRBV6-1
TGTGCCAGCAGCCTTAGTGCTCTCGGTGGGGACACTGAAGCTTTCTTT	CASSLSALGGDTEAFF	NA	TRBJ1-1	NA	TRBV7-3
TGTGCCAGCAGCAAATCGGGCAGGGGAAGAGAGCAGTACTTC	CASSKSGRGREQYF	many	TRBJ2-7	NA	TRBV7-8
TGTGCCAGCAGCTTGACAGGGTTGACGCAGTATTTT	CASSLTGLTQYF	few	TRBJ2-3	TRBD1	TRBV7-2
TGTGCCAGCAGTTACTCGGGACTAGCGCAGACAGATACGCAGTATTTT	CASSYSGLAQTDTQYF	NA	TRBJ2-3	TRBD2	TRBV6-5
TGTGCCAGCACTCCGTCCCCCGGGGGTTACAATGAGCAGTTCTTC	CASTPSPGGYNEQFF	NA	TRBJ2-1	NA	TRBV12-3/TRBV12-4
TGTGCCAGCAGCTCTAGAACGTCAGGGACCGGGCAAATTCAGTACTTC	CASSSRTSGTGQIQYF	few	TRBJ2-4	NA	TRBV7-8
TGCAGCGTTGTGGGGGGAAGAAACACCGGGGAGCTGTTTTTT	CSVVGGRNTGELFF	few	TRBJ2-2	NA	TRBV29-1
TGCAGTGCTAGTGGGCGGGCGAACACCGGGGAGCTGTTTTTT	CSASGRANTGELFF	NA	TRBJ2-2	NA	TRBV20-1
TGTGCCAGCAGCCCCGGGTGGGATGAGCAGTTCTTC	CASSPGWDEQFF	NA	TRBJ2-1	NA	TRBV12-3/TRBV12-4
TGTGCCAGTAGTATGGCCGGGGAGCTGTTTTTT	CASSMAGELFF	many	TRBJ2-2	NA	TRBV19
TGTGCCAGCAGGGGTTATGAGCGGACTAGGCCTGGCACAGATACGCAGTATTTT	CASRGYERTRPGTDTQYF	many	TRBJ2-3	TRBD2	TRBV27
TGTGCCAGCAGTTTATCCTTGAGGGACATTCCTACCGGGGAGCTGTTTTTT	CASSLSLRDIPTGELFF	many	TRBJ2-2	NA	TRBV28
TGTGCCAGCAGCCAGAGACAGAGCTATAATTCACCCCTCCACTTT	CASSQRQSYNSPLHF	NA	TRBJ1-6	NA	TRBV3-1
TGCAGTGCCACAGGGACAGGGGGCCCCGATACGCAGTATTTT	CSATGTGGPDTQYF	many	TRBJ2-3	TRBD1	TRBV20-1
TGTGCCAGCAGTCCGGGGGACAGGGGGATGGAGACCCAGTACTTC	CASSPGDRGMETQYF	few	TRBJ2-5	TRBD1	TRBV27
TGTGCCAGCAGCCAAGGAGACAGGGGAAGCACTGAAGCTTTCTTT	CASSQGDRGSTEAFF	few	TRBJ1-1	TRBD1	TRBV3-1
TGCGCCAGCAGCCCACAGGGGGGTAGCACTGAAGCTTTCTTT	CASSPQGGSTEAFF	NA	TRBJ1-1	TRBD1	TRBV5-1
TGTGCCAGCAGTGGGGAGGGGGGCAGCAATCAGCCCCAGCATTTT	CASSGEGGSNQPQHF	few	TRBJ1-5	NA	TRBV2
TGTGCCAGCAGCTTAGGCGGGGGCGACGATACGCAGTATTTT	CASSLGGGDDTQYF	NA	TRBJ2-3	NA	TRBV7-2
TGTGCCAGCAGCCCAAAGGGACACTATCAGCCCCAGCATTTT	CASSPKGHYQPQHF	many	TRBJ1-5	NA	TRBV7-3
TGCAGTGCTAGAGTGCGTACTACCGGGGAGCTGTTTTTT	CSARVRTTGELFF	many	TRBJ2-2	NA	TRBV20-1
TGTGCCAGCGACCGCGCAGGGGCGTCGGGCGAGCAGTACTTC	CASDRAGASGEQYF	few	TRBJ2-7	NA	TRBV28
TGTGCCAGCAGTTCCGGGACACAGAACCCCTACGAGCAGTACTTC	CASSSGTQNPYEQYF	many	TRBJ2-7	NA	TRBV6-5
TGCAGTGCTAGGCGGGAGGCCCGCACAGATACGCAGTATTTT	CSARREARTDTQYF	NA	TRBJ2-3	TRBD2	TRBV20-1
TGCAGCGCGGGCGCTCGGGACCGGAGGGGAAACATTCAGTACTTC	CSAGARDRRGNIQYF	many	TRBJ2-4	NA	TRBV29-1
TGTGCTAGTGGTCGGGACAGCCACACAGATACGCAGTATTTT	CASGRDSHTDTQYF	many	TRBJ2-3	TRBD1	TRBV12-5
TGTGCCAGCAGAGCCGGGATACAGGACACCGGGGAGCTGTTTTTT	CASRAGIQDTGELFF	NA	TRBJ2-2	NA	TRBV12-3/TRBV12-4
TGCAGCGCCAGACAGGGGCGGAACACAGATACGCAGTATTTT	CSARQGRNTDTQYF	many	TRBJ2-3	TRBD1	TRBV29-1
TGCAGTGCTGTACGGACTAGCGGGAGGTGGGAGCAGTACTTC	CSAVRTSGRWEQYF	many	TRBJ2-7	TRBD2	TRBV20-1
TGTGCCAGCAGCTTAGGTTCTAGCGGGAGGGTGCGGGGCGAGCAGTACTTC	CASSLGSSGRVRGEQYF	NA	TRBJ2-7	TRBD2	TRBV7-2
TGCGCCAGCACGCTCAGGGGAGGGTCCTCTGGGGCCAACGTCCTGACTTTC	CASTLRGGSSGANVLTF	few	TRBJ2-6	NA	TRBV5-1
TGTGCCAGCAGTCAAGCTAGCGGGAGCTACGAGCAGTACTTC	CASSQASGSYEQYF	many	TRBJ2-7	TRBD2	TRBV6-7
TGCGCCAGCCAAAAGGGGCGGGGAAGCTCCTACAATGAGCAGTTCTTC	CASQKGRGSSYNEQFF	many	TRBJ2-1	NA	TRBV10-1
TGCAGTGCTAGAGATCCCGGCAGGGGAGGGAAAAACATTCAGTACTTC	CSARDPGRGGKNIQYF	NA	TRBJ2-4	NA	TRBV20-1
TGTGCCAGCAGTCAGACAGGGGGCCCCGGGGAGCTGTTTTTT	CASSQTGGPGELFF	many	TRBJ2-2	TRBD1	TRBV6-5
TGTGCCAGCAGCTCCAAGGCGGCAACCAACTATGGCTACACCTTC	CASSSKAATNYGYTF	few	TRBJ1-2	NA	TRBV7-9